The following is a TCR beta chain sequence with its context. Its antigen target is currently unknown. No clone much larger than this one lies a single base away; base qualities are absent. This entry comes from a study of blood T cell repertoires in COVID-19 (dated by TCRdb to the early 2020s). A note on the overall study: Samples covering the acute and convalescent phases of COVID-19 were provided by collaborators in the United States, Italy and Spain. A de-identified subject ID, COVID-19 status, age in years and sex were almost always included in the sample metadata. Where available, HLA class I and class II types were obtained from metadata supplied by the sample provider rather than from assay-based typing. Deeply sampled blood TCRbeta repertoires from subjects exposed to, actively infected with, or recovered from COVID-19 were included in the dataset. The repertoires were released in a freely available public database meant as a resource for research on the immune response to SARS-CoV-2. The prospective study material was composed of cDNA or gDNA derived from T cells, B-cell-depleted T cells, or PBMCs. The samples were drawn from the first 160 participants of the ongoing ImmuneRACE study and from over a thousand subjects provided by 6 global collaborators.

TCRbeta CDR3 regions were amplified from genomic DNA using the immunoSEQ Assay, a bias-controlled multiplex PCR. The original pipeline was this. Nucleated cell counts per sample were estimated from amplification of reference gene primers within the assay. To quantify the absolute abundance of each unique TCRbeta CDR3 rearrangement, sequence reads were collapsed and filtered. For each sample, productive Simpson clonality was calculated as the square root of Simpson's diversity index across productive rearrangements. TCRdb took over this immuneACCESS table, retaining in-frame rearrangements with V and J assigned. Such tables are incomplete; in checked studies, under half of the missing clones stem from an unresolved V gene, and the remainder is unexplained. V and J calls and clone size are as listed in that table; D and trimming were resolved from the DNA. This sample has about 74,000 clones in its table, and 90% of those were observed once. The ten largest make up approximately 1.5% of the sample.

Including the terminal cysteine and phenylalanine, the CDR3 comprises 18 residues. Only CDR3 DNA remains: 54 bases, in frame from the first base. Germline trimming amounts to 2 bases on V and 3 bases on J, with 11 as the count of junction bases outside the gene matches. CDR1 and CDR2 (SGHRS, YFSETQ) derive from the germline V gene. Each collaborating institution followed its own protocols to collect whole blood in K2EDTA tubes. For TCRbeta analysis, collaborator samples were shipped as frozen whole blood, as isolated PBMCs, or as DNA extracted from either sample type. On the study overall, not on this receptor specifically: The quantity of clinical and demographic metadata differed by source and by participant and was supplied without curation.

The chain was built from TRBV5-1 and TRBJ2-2; 9 central bases correspond to TRBD1. Specimen: peripheral blood. This clonotype was obtained from a man aged 45-60 years with acute or convalescent COVID-19. Read as DNA, the sequence is TGCGCCAGCAGCTTTGAGACAGGGGGTCGTGGGTACACCGGGGAGCTGTTTTTT. This sequence encodes CASSFETGGRGYTGELFF.